The T cell receptor (beta chain) described here comes from a study of identical twins. CDR3 length equals 11 residues. Trimming removed 6 bases from V and 8 bases from J, with 10 bases in between. Looked up from germline, CDR1 is MNHEY and CDR2 is SMNVEV (reference sequence). TCRdb fed the 5' RACE reads into MiXCR, producing one record per CDR3 protein. The repertoire holds 200,000 or so distinct CDR3 sequences, with around 6.9% as singletons. Only a few counts were recorded for this clonotype. The sample was also linked to a second study, of yellow fever vaccine responses in identical twins.

This chain joins TRBV27 and TRBJ1-2, with no clear D. The receptor was isolated from a woman aged 18-29 years in good health. The sample comprised memory (CD45RO+) T cells sorted from blood. CDR3: CASSQAPGYTF. CDR3 DNA sequence: TGTGCCAGCAGCCAGGCTCCCGGCTACACCTTC.